This entry is about one TCR beta chain. The assay was immunoSEQ multiplex PCR, and TCRdb's table has in-frame clones only and misses some. Of approximately 130,000 clones in the sample, roughly 87% were seen once. This sample is part of a study of T cell responses to AZD1222 COVID-19 vaccine. Material: peripheral blood, obtained 28 days after the second AZD1222 dose. The sequence derives from an adult who received the AZD1222 COVID-19 vaccine.

The CDR3 DNA reads TGTGCCAGCAGCTTAAGTTTAACAGGGCCAAACAATGAGCAGTTCTTC. Encoded protein: CASSLSLTGPNNEQFF. V is TRBV11-2 and J is TRBJ2-1, with D possibly being TRBD1 (6 bases). Germline V gives CDR1 SGHAT, CDR2 FQNNGV. There are 16 residues in the CDR3. V lost 2 bases to trimming and J lost 5 bases, with 16 bases between them.